A single T cell receptor beta chain is shown here with its context. These data are taken from a study of blood T cells in healthy people across ages. It was roughly 10 milliliters of peripheral blood that were drawn from each donor. Then a second PCR, running about 6 to 12 cycles, was carried out with a sample-barcoded 5' primer and a J-beta primer mix. Every sample gave at least 3 million paired-end reads containing CDR3. MiXCR, run by TCRdb on the 5' RACE reads, gives a single entry per CDR3 protein. The sample shows 1.5 million to 1.9 million distinct CDR3 sequences, 35% to 45% of them seen only once. Source material: blood. The source is a woman aged 18-35 years in good health.

CDR3 loop: CASSPDVATGWEQYF. In DNA, the CDR3 is TGTGCCAGCAGCCCAGACGTGGCAACTGGCTGGGAGCAGTACTTC. The V and J genes are TRBV3-1 and TRBJ2-5, with D perhaps TRBD2 (5 bases). From germline, CDR1 is LGHDT and CDR2 YNNKEL (reference sequence). The CDR3 extends over 15 amino acids. The ends were cut back, 4 bases at V and 11 bases at J, with 23 bases in the middle.